These 18 T cell receptor beta chains came from one sample sequenced in a study of glioma-infiltrating T cells after dendritic cell vaccination. Noted time point: after dendritic cell vaccination, including at tumor progression/relapse. Data came from immunoSEQ multiplex PCR; TCRdb stores just in-frame clones and leaves some out. There are 85,000 or so clones in the sample; approximately 81% occur only once, and about 9.3% lies in the top ten. The material was blood, obtained after dendritic cell vaccination. The source is a human donor with glioblastoma.

The chain recombines TRBV10-2 with TRBJ2-1; D is unclear. This CDR3 comprises 11 residues. V shed 10 bases and J shed 7 bases, with 11 bases lying between them. Germline CDR1 reads WSHSY; CDR2 reads SAAADI. CDR3 DNA sequence: TGCGCCACTGGGCTTGTTAATGAGCAGTTCTTC. Protein product: CATGLVNEQFF.

V gene TRBV7-2 combines with J gene TRBJ2-7, with D possibly matching TRBD2 (6 bases). Germline CDR1 is SGHTA and CDR2 is FQGNSA. The CDR3 length is 14 residues. The V gene lost 3 bases and the J gene lost 2 bases, with 11 bases spanning the gap. CDR3 amino acids: CASSLVAATYEQYF. The CDR3 nucleotides are TGTGCCAGCAGCTTGGTAGCGGCTACCTACGAGCAGTACTTC.

On this clone itself: The junction does not match germline at one end; this may be a read error. V usage is TRBV4-3 and J usage is TRBJ2-7; TRBD1 is a possible D gene (6 bases). The CDR3 runs to 12 residues. Germline-derived CDR1 and CDR2 are LGHNA and YSLEER. CDR3 nucleotides: TGCGCCAGCAGCCAAGGCGTGCGGCACAGGGACTTC. Translated: CASSQGVRHRDF.

The gene calls are TRBV11-2 and TRBJ1-1, with 8 nucleotides matching TRBD1. Trimming cost V 1 base and J 7 bases; bases outside gene matches: 2. CDR1 SGHAT and CDR2 FQNNGV come from the germline V gene. The CDR3 length is 13 residues. The CDR3 region is CASSLGQGNEAFF. In nucleotides, the CDR3 is TGTGCCAGCAGCTTAGGACAGGGGAATGAAGCTTTCTTT. Variable domain in full (rest from reference TRBV11-2 and TRBJ1-1): EAGVAQSPRYKIIEKRQSVAFWCNPISGHATLYWYQQILGQGPKLLIQFQNNGVVDDSQLPKDRFSAERLKGVDSTLKIQPAKLEDSAVYLCASSLGQGNEAFFGQGTRLTVV.

This rearrangement joins TRBV6-5 to TRBJ2-7; 11 bases align to TRBD2. The ends lost 2 bases at V and 7 bases at J; junction bases unmatched: 10. Germline lookup yields CDR1 MNHEY and CDR2 SVGAGI. The CDR3 extends over 16 amino acids. CDR3 in amino acids: CASSYTPLAGEGEQYF. The CDR3 DNA is TGTGCCAGCAGTTACACCCCACTAGCGGGAGAGGGTGAGCAGTACTTC.

CDR3 sequence (DNA): TGTGCCATCAAATCCGGACAGGGGAGGGAGGGGGAGCAGTACTTC. It yields the protein CAIKSGQGREGEQYF. V usage is TRBV10-3 and J usage is TRBJ2-7, with 9 bases lining up with TRBD1. Germline V gives CDR1 ENHRY, CDR2 SYGVKD. V trimming: 7 bases; J trimming: 7 bases; junction bases outside the gene matches: 14. This CDR3 contains 15 residues.

The chain combines TRBV6-5 with TRBJ1-1; D possibly corresponds to TRBD1 (5 bases). Looked up from germline, CDR1 is MNHEY and CDR2 is SVGAGI. The V end was cut by 6 bases, the J end by 0 bases, with 14 bases between. CDR3 length: 15 residues. CDR3 residues: CASRSMTAMNTEAFF. CDR3 in DNA: TGTGCCAGCAGGTCGATGACAGCTATGAACACTGAAGCTTTCTTT.

The chain is built from TRBV6-5 and TRBJ1-2; a possible D gene is TRBD1 (6 bases). The germline V gene encodes CDR1 MNHEY and CDR2 SVGAGI. There are 13 residues in the CDR3. The V end lost 7 bases, the J end lost 5 bases, and 14 bases lay between the germline ends. The CDR3 loop reads CASKADRNYGYTF. The DNA for the CDR3 is TGTGCCAGCAAAGCAGACAGGAATTATGGCTACACCTTC.

This chain links TRBV9 with TRBJ2-5, with TRBD2 matching over 9 bases. CDR3 length: 16 residues. Germline lookup yields CDR1 SGDLS and CDR2 YYNGEE. Trimming took 3 bases from V and 2 from J; bases not matched to a gene: 8. CDR3 DNA sequence: TGTGCCAGCAGCGCCTATGGACTAGCGTTACAAGAGACCCAGTACTTC. Translated, it gives CASSAYGLALQETQYF.

The chain combines TRBV28 with TRBJ2-1, with D possibly being TRBD2 (6 bases). The CDR3 sequence is 15 residues long. Trimming removed 6 bases from V and 0 bases from J, with 12 bases in between. Germline CDR1 MDHEN, CDR2 SYDVKM. DNA of the CDR3: TGTGCCAGCAGCCTTGGAGGGACCTCCTACAATGAGCAGTTCTTC. Translation: CASSLGGTSYNEQFF.

This chain uses TRBV4-3 with TRBJ2-3, with 9 bases that match TRBD2. The V and J ends lost 3 bases and 4 bases, in that order; junction bases with no gene match: 11. CDR3 length: 17 amino acids. The germline V gene has CDR1 LGHNA and CDR2 YSLEER. This CDR3 reads CASSQDPRGGAADTQYF. DNA of the CDR3: TGCGCCAGCAGCCAGGACCCTCGCGGGGGGGCAGCAGATACGCAGTATTTT.

The CDR3 coding sequence is TGTGCCAGCAGTCTTTGGCGCACAGATACGCAGTATTTT. Translated, it gives CASSLWRTDTQYF. The J gene is TRBJ2-3, the V gene TRBV28; D is unclear. The V end was cut by 5 bases, the J end by 1 base, with 7 bases between. CDR3 length: 13 residues. Per germline, CDR1 MDHEN and CDR2 SYDVKM.

The chain is built from TRBV2 and TRBJ2-7; D perhaps matches TRBD2 (6 bases). Germline V lookup: CDR1 SNHLY, CDR2 FYNNEI. The CDR3 totals 12 residues. V lost 6 bases and J lost 9, with 15 bases in between. CDR3 bases: TGTGCCAGCAGAAACGATGGGGGAGGGCAGTACTTC. Translated, it gives CASRNDGGGQYF.

The chain employs TRBV19 and TRBJ1-1, with D maybe TRBD1 (6 bases). The CDR3 is 11 residues long. Trimming shortened V by 7 bases and J by 8 bases, and 11 bases separated the two germline ends. Looked up from germline, CDR1 is LNHDA and CDR2 is SQIVND (reference sequence). The CDR3 is CASTRGGEAFF. The DNA of the CDR3 is TGTGCCAGTACGAGGGGGGGGGAAGCTTTCTTT.

The chain uses TRBV18 and TRBJ1-6; TRBD1 might be the D (6 bases). Germline V gene data show CDR1 as KGHSH and CDR2 as LQKENI. Trimming removed 2 bases at V and 7 bases at J, with 9 bases between. There are 14 residues in the CDR3. CDR3 protein: CASSPSGQNSPLHF. DNA of the CDR3: TGTGCCAGCTCACCATCGGGACAAAATTCACCCCTCCACTTT.

The rearrangement links TRBV7-8 to TRBJ2-7, with TRBD1 identical over 9 bases. Germline V gene lookup returns CDR1 SGHVS and CDR2 FQNEAQ. The CDR3 covers 16 residues. Trimming removed 4 bases from V and 2 bases from J; junction bases left unmatched: 9. The CDR3 DNA reads TGTGCCAGCAGCTCCACAGGGGGCGCTTCTACCTACGAGCAGTACTTC. It is translated as CASSSTGGASTYEQYF.

The chain links TRBV2 to TRBJ2-1, with D perhaps matching TRBD2 (6 bases). Germline CDR1 reads SNHLY; CDR2 reads FYNNEI. V lost 7 bases and J 9 bases, leaving 22 bases between the germline ends. This CDR3 is 15 amino acids long. The CDR3 nucleotides are TGTGCCAGCAATTGGGCGGGGATCTACGCGGGTGAGCAGTTCTTC. This translates into CASNWAGIYAGEQFF.

The count of this clone is one. This chain joins TRBV19 and TRBJ2-1; 8 positions agree with TRBD1. V lost 3 bases and J lost 0; bases outside the gene matches: 1. CDR1 is LNHDA and CDR2 is SQIVND in the germline V gene (reference sequence). The CDR3 is made up of 15 amino acids. Here the CDR3 DNA reads TGTGCCAGTAGTATGGACAGGGCCTCCTACAATGAGCAGTTCTTC. Its translation is CASSMDRASYNEQFF.